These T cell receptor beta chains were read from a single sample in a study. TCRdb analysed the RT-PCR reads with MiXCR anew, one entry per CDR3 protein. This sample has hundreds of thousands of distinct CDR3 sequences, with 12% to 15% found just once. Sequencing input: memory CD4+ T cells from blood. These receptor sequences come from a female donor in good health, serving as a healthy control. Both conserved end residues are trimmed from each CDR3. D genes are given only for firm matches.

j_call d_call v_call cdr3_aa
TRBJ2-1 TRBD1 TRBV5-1 ASSLQDRVDEQF
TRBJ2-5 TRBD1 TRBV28 ASSLFSGGMETQY
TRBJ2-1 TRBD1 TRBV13 ASSLRRDRGYNEQF
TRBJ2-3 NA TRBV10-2 ASSDFGEERDTQY
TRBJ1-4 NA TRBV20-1 SAKEPGGKEKLF
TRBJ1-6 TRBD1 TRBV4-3 ASSQLAGTEVNSPLH
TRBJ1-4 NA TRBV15 ATSRELGTGFEKLF
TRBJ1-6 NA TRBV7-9 ASSFSGAYNSPLH
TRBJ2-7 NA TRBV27 ASRGGLAHYEQY
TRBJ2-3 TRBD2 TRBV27 ASRFSGNTDTQY
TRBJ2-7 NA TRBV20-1 SASGDRSAYEQY
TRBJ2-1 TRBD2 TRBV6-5 ASKVAGPYEQF
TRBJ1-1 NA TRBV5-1 ASSLDMNTEAF
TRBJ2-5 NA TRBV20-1 SALKAETQY
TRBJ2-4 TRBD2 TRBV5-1 ASHSGRMRDIQY
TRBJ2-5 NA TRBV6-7 ASSHGEDRDLHKETQY
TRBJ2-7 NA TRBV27 ASRVTGSYEQY
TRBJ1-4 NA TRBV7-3 ASSLRGGANEKLF
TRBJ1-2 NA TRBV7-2 ASSQTELLANYGYT
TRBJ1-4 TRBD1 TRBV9 ASSEGPGTGDEKLF
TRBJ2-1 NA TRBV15 ATSRDLVLSSYNEQF
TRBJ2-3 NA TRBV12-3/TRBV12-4 ASSFGRSTDTQY
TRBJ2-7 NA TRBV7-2 ASSLGRGAQSSYEQY
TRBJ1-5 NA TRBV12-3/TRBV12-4 ASSLGTNNQPQH
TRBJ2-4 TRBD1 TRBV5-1 ASSLLDRGDTIQY
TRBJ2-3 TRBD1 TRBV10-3 AIRGQGRTDTQY
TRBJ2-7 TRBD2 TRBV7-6 ASSPGTSGRRTYEQY
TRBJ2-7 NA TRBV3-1 ASSQGWEDEQY
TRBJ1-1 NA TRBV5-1 ASSGESNTEAF
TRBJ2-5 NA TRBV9 ASSVGTARETQY
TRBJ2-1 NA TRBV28 ASSTRPDEQF
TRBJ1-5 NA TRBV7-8 ASSLTGVNQPQH
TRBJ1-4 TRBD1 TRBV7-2 ASSGRQGANEKLF
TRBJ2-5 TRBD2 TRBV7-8 ASSLGGLAANQY
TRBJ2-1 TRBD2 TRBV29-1 SVEASGRVTYNEQF
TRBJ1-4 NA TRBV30 AFGPGGGNEKLF
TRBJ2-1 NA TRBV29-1 SVDWVSEQF
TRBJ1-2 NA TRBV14 ASSQGVRGGNYGYT
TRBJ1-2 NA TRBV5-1 ASSSLAGHYGYT
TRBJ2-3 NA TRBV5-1 ASSADWPDTQY
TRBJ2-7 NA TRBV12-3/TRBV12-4 ASSTGSGVQY
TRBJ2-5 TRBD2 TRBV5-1 ASSPGTSGRASEETQY
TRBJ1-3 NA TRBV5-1 ASSPSGGDGNTIY
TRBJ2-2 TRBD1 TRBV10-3 AIRGQGTNTGELF
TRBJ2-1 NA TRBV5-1 ASSSPGRSSYNEQF
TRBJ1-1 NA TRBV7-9 ASSISGEKAF
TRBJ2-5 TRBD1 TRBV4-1 ASSQGSIRGQETQY
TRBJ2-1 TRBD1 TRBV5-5 ASSLEGASYNEQF
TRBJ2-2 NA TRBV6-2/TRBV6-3 ATHGLGGELF
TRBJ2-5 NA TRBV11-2 ASSLRQVQTQY
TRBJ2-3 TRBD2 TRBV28 ASSPLGRALSDTDTQY
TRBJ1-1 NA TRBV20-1 SAGPPERAF
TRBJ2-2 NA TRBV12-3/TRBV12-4 ASSFMRELF